The T cell receptor beta chain under discussion was sequenced for a study of cytomegalovirus exposure and HLA in healthy donors. Overall study findings and caveats: In a later analysis, productive TCRs from donors in an Asian-associated ancestry cluster reportedly carried fewer N-insertions than the cohort mean. Most CMV-associated TCR beta chains were later found to appear HLA-restricted.

It was with 60 Vbeta and 13 Jbeta primers that the PCR ran. Here immunoSEQ multiplex PCR was the method, and the copy in TCRdb shows in-frame clones only, minus some. Of 55,000 to 70,000 clones in the sample, 70% to 90% were seen once. About this clone itself: Its antigen is as yet unknown.

Germline CDR1 is SNHLY and CDR2 is FYNNEI. There are 14 residues in the CDR3. Trimming removed 4 bases from V and 8 bases from J, with 14 bases in between. The origin of this receptor is a woman under 40 in good health and CMV-seronegative. Sequencing input: PBMCs. The chain has TRBV2 and TRBJ1-4, with unresolved D. CDR3 DNA: TGTGCCAGCAGTGTGCGACCGGGAGAAGAAAAACTGTTTTTT. It encodes CASSVRPGEEKLFF. Full variable domain (missing parts from reference TRBV2 and TRBJ1-4): EPEVTQTPSHQVTQMGQEVILRCVPISNHLYFYWYRQILGQKVEFLVSFYNNEISEKSEIFDDQFSVERPDGSNFTLKIRSTKLEDSAMYFCASSVRPGEEKLFFGSGTQLSVL.